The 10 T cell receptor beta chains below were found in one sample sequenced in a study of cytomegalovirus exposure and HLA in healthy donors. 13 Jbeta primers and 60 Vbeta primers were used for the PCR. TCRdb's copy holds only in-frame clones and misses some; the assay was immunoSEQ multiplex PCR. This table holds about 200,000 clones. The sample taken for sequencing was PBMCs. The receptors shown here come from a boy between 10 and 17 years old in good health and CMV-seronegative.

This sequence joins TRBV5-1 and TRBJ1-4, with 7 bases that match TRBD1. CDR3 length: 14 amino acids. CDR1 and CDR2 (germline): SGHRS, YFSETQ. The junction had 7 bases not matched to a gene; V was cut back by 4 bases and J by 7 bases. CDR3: CASSPGQVGEKLFF. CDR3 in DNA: TGCGCCAGCAGCCCTGGACAGGTCGGTGAAAAACTGTTTTTT.

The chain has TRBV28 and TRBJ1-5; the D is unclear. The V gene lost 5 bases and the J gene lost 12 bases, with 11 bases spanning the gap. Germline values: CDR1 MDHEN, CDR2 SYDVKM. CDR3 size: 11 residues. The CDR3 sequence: CASSTTEVQHF. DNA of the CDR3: TGTGCCAGCAGTACCACGGAGGTCCAGCATTTT.

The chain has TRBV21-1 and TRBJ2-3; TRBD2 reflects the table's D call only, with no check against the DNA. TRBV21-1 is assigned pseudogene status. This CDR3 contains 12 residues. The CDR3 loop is CASSKGGATQYF. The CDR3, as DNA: TGTGCCAGCAGCAAAGGCGGGGCTACGCAGTATTTT.

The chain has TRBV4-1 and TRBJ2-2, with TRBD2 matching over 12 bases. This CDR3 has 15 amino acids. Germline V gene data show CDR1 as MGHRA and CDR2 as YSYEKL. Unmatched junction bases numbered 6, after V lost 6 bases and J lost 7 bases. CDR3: CASSLAGGPGGELFF. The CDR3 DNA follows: TGCGCCAGCAGTCTAGCGGGGGGGCCGGGCGGGGAGCTGTTTTTT.

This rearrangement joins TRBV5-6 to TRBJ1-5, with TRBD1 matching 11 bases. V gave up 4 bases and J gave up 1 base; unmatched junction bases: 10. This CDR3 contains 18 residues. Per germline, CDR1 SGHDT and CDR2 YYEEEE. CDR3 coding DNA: TGTGCCAGCAGCCGAGGGTATCGGGACAGGGGGAGCAATCAGCCCCAGCATTTT. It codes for CASSRGYRDRGSNQPQHF.

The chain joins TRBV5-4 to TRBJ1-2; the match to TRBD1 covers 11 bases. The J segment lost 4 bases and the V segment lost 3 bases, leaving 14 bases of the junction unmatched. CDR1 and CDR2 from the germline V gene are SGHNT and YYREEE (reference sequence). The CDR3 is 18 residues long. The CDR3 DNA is TGTGCCAGCAGCTCTCCAATCGGGACAGGGGGAGAATCCTATGGCTACACCTTC. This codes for CASSSPIGTGGESYGYTF.

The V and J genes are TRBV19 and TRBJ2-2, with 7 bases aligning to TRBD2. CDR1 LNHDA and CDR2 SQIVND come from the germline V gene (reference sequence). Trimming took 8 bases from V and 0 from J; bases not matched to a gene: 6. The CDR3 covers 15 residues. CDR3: CASGRGVTNTGELFF. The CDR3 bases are TGTGCCAGTGGCCGGGGGGTTACGAACACCGGGGAGCTGTTTTTT.

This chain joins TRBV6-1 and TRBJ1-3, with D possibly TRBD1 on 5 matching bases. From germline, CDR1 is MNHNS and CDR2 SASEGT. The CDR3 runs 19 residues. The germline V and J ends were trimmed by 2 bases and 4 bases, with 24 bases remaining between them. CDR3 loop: CASSESRINYRQSGNTIYF. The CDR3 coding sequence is TGTGCCAGCAGTGAATCGCGCATTAACTACCGACAGTCCGGAAACACCATATATTTT.

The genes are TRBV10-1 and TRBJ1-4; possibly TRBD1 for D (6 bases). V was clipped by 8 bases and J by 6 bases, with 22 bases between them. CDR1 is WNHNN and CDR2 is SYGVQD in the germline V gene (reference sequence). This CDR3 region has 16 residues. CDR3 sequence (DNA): TGCGCCAGCGAAGCCTACGCGGACAGCTTAGATGAAAAACTGTTTTTT. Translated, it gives CASEAYADSLDEKLFF.

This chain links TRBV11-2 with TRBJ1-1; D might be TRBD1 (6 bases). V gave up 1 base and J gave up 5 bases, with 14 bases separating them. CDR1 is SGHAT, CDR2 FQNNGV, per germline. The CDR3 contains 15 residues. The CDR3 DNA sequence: TGTGCCAGCAGCTTAGTAACAGGGAAGGGGACTGAAGCTTTCTTT. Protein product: CASSLVTGKGTEAFF.